This TCR beta chain was profiled in a study of T-cell reconstitution after alpha-beta-depleted transplantation in children listed by TCRdb under 2016. At the level of the whole study: T-cell immune reconstitution after TCRalphabeta/CD19-depleted allogeneic hematopoietic cell transplantation in children was quantitatively tracked in the study by means of TCR repertoire profiling.

Overall study outcomes, separate from this receptor: In some patients, the high TCRbeta diversity seen at day 60 was put down to recipient T cells and intrathymic progenitors that had survived conditioning. Hyperexpanded clone frequencies declined over subsequent months; after one year, T-cell counts and TCRbeta diversity were mostly attributed to newly produced T cells. About two months after transplant, the apparently early recovery of alphabetaT-cell counts reportedly depended on just several hundred clones that had expanded rapidly and came from non-depleted graft cells.

In light of the paper, this sample's treatment or condition label describes: allogeneic hematopoietic cell transplantation with graft depleted of TCRalphabeta T cells and CD19 B cells. TCRalphabeta/CD19-depleted allogeneic hematopoietic cell grafts were given to the transplant recipients, all of whom were children. This clonotype was found many times. This clone's antigen is unknown. Base qualities are not at hand, and no much larger clone is one base apart. Measured from the cysteine to the phenylalanine, the CDR3 is 13 residues long. Only the CDR3 portion is preserved as DNA: 39 bases, with reading frame beginning at the first base. V is trimmed back by 5 bases and J by 5 bases, and the junction contains 6 bases that no gene match accounts for. From a lookup of the germline V gene (reference sequence), CDR1 and CDR2 are DFQATT and SNEGSKA. Libraries were constructed by PCR. Instrument on record: Illumina HiSeq 2500. To normalize quantification of the TCRbeta repertoire, the TCR libraries were built with molecular barcoding that relied on unique molecular identifiers. TCRdb itself trimmed the public reads at Q25 with fastp, ran MiXCR and retained productive beta chains. CDR3 protein duplicates are merged, each entry listing the most common genes and DNA. The sample profile shows a few hundred thousand distinct CDR3 sequences; 13% of them were found once. The ten largest clones represent 2.2% of the sample.

This TCR came from a male patient between 10 and 17 years old who had a stem cell transplant for acute myeloid leukemia, so the T cells may come from the graft donor. The V gene is TRBV20-1 and the J gene is TRBJ2-1; 7 bases in the junction line up with TRBD1. Sequencing was performed on PBMCs, mostly from graft donor cells, taken 360 days after TCRalphabeta/CD19-depleted stem cell transplant. The CDR3 reads CSASGQVNNEQFF. The DNA sequence follows: TGCAGTGCTTCCGGACAGGTGAACAATGAGCAGTTCTTC.